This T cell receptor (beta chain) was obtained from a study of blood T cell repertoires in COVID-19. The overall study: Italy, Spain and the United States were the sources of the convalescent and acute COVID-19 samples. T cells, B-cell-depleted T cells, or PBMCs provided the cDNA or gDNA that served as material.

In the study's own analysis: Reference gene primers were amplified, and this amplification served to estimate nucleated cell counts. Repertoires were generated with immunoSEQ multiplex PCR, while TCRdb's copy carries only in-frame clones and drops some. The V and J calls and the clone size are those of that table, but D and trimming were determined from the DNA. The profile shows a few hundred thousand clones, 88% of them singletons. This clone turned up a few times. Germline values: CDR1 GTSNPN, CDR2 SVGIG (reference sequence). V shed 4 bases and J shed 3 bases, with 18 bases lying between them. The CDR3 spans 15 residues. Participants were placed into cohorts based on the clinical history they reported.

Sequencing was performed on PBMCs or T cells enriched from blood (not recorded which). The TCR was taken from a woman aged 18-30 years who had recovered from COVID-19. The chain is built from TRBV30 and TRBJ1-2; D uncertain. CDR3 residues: CAWTPFPGFYYGYTF. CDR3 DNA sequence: TGTGCCTGGACTCCCTTCCCGGGGTTCTACTATGGCTACACCTTC.